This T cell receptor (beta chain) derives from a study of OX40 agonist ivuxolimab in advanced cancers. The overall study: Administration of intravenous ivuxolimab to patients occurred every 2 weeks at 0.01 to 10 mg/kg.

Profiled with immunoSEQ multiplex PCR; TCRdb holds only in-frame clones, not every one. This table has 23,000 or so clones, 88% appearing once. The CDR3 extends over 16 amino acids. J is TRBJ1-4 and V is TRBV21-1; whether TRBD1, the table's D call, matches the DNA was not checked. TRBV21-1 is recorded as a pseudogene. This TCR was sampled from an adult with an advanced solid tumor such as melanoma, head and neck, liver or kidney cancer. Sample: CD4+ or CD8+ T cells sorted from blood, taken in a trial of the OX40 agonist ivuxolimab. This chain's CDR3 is CASSNDRDRTNEKLFF. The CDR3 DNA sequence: TGTGCCAGCAGCAACGACCGGGACAGGACTAATGAAAAACTGTTTTTT.